This T cell receptor beta chain derives from a study of CXCR3-negative and CXCR3-positive naive CD8 T cells. Regarding the study as a whole: TRBV-TRBJ usage matched between naive CXCR3-negative and CXCR3-positive cells but not between memory cells. Higher TRB CDR3 hydrophobicity marked CXCR3-positive naive cells relative to CXCR3-negative naive cells.

5' RACE with UMI labels generated the TRB cDNA libraries. TCRdb reprocessed the 5' RACE reads; each CDR3 protein has one entry and no DNA is given. Its clone listing holds tens of thousands of distinct CDR3 sequences. Worth noting for this clonotype: Its antigen is currently unknown.

CDR1 is SGHTA, CDR2 FQGNSA, per germline. This CDR3 comprises 12 residues. This clonotype originated in a human donor in good health. Some clones in this sample may be carry-over from other donors' samples. J is TRBJ2-7 and V is TRBV7-2; as DNA is missing, the TRBD1 call by TCRdb cannot be tested. The sequenced sample was naive CXCR3- CD8+ T cells from blood. Subset meaning: CD45RO-CCR7+CD27+CD95- naive CD8+ T cells lacking CXCR3 (TNR3-). The CDR3 loop reads CASSPGPNEQYF.